Listed below are T cell receptor beta chains from one sample, sequenced in a study of breast tumors, draining lymph nodes, adjacent tissues. Each CDR3 protein is one row after TCRdb ran MiXCR on the multiplex PCR reads. The sample yields roughly 49,000 distinct CDR3 sequences, under 55% seen once. Sample: breast tumor tissue. The receptors derive from a female donor with breast cancer. Some clones in this sample may be carry-over from other donors' samples. Both conserved end residues are part of each CDR3. D genes are given only for firm matches. Only part of the rows carry a size: once, few, many, or a class if the clone is expanded.

>TRBJ2-1|many|-|TRBV20-1
TGCAGTGCTAGACTCAACAGGGACAATGAGCAGTTCTTC
CSARLNRDNEQFF
>TRBJ1-2|many|-|TRBV6-2/TRBV6-3
TGTGCCAGCAGTTCTCCCGGAAACTATGGCTACACCTTC
CASSSPGNYGYTF
>TRBJ2-1|-|TRBD2|TRBV20-1
TGCGGTGCTAGGGATGGAGGAACTAGCGGGAGATTTTGGGATGAGCAGTTCTTC
CGARDGGTSGRFWDEQFF
>TRBJ2-1|many|TRBD1|TRBV19
TGTGCCAGTAGTTCCCCCGGGACAGGGAGTAGCAATGAGCAGTTCTTC
CASSSPGTGSSNEQFF
>TRBJ2-4|many|-|TRBV5-1
TGCGCCAGCAGCTTGGATCAGGGAACCGTGGCCAAAAACATTCAGTACTTC
CASSLDQGTVAKNIQYF
>TRBJ1-2|-|-|TRBV10-3
TGTGCCACCTCCCGGGAGGGTAACTATGGCTACACCTTC
CATSREGNYGYTF
>TRBJ2-7|-|TRBD2|TRBV10-3
TGTGCCATCAGTGAGTTGACTAGCGGGAGGGAACAGTACTTC
CAISELTSGREQYF
>TRBJ1-6|-|-|TRBV12-5
TGTGCCAGCAGCATTAGTTCACCCCTCCACTTT
CASSISSPLHF
>TRBJ2-1|-|TRBD2|TRBV4-2
TGTGCCAGCAGCGACGAACGCGGACTAGCGGGAGAGAATGAGCAGTTCTTC
CASSDERGLAGENEQFF
>TRBJ1-5|many|TRBD1|TRBV2
TGTGCCAGCAGTGAAGCGCTTCCCAGGGGGAATAGCAATCAGCCCCAGCATTTT
CASSEALPRGNSNQPQHF
>TRBJ2-3|many|TRBD2|TRBV5-1
TGCGCCAGCAAATCGGGCGGGAGGCCACGCACAGATACGCAGTATTTT
CASKSGGRPRTDTQYF
>TRBJ2-5|many|TRBD2|TRBV7-2
TGTGCCAGCAGCTTAGTGGCTAGCGGCCATCAAGAGACCCAGTACTTC
CASSLVASGHQETQYF
>TRBJ2-7|-|TRBD2|TRBV20-1
TGCAGTGCTAGAGAGGGAGGGAACTACGAGCAGTACTTC
CSAREGGNYEQYF
>TRBJ2-2|-|-|TRBV7-9
TGTGCCAGCAGCTCCCCTGGACAGTCGAACACCGGGGAGCTGTTTTTT
CASSSPGQSNTGELFF
>TRBJ2-6|-|-|TRBV19
TGTGCCAGTAGTATTGGGGCCAACGTCCTGACTTTC
CASSIGANVLTF
>TRBJ2-6|-|-|TRBV20-1
TGCAGTGCTAGAGATTGGGCGCGCAGGGCGGCCTCTGGCCCCAACGTCCTGACCTTC
CSARDWARRAASGPNVLTF
>TRBJ2-7|many|-|TRBV5-4
TGTGCCAGCAGCAATACAGGGGGGGCCGAGCAGTACTTC
CASSNTGGAEQYF
>TRBJ1-3|-|TRBD1|TRBV5-1
TGCGCCAGCAGCTGGGGGACAGGACGAAACACCATATATTTT
CASSWGTGRNTIYF
>TRBJ2-3|once|TRBD2|TRBV15
TGTGCCACCAGCAGAGGACTAGCGGGGTCGTGCACAGATACGCAGTATTTT
CATSRGLAGSCTDTQYF
>TRBJ2-4|many|TRBD2|TRBV2
TGTGCCAGCAGGACTCCGGGACTAGCGATAGCCAAAAACATTCAGTACTTC
CASRTPGLAIAKNIQYF
>TRBJ2-3|-|-|TRBV29-1
TGCAGCGTTGTGAGGCAGGGGCGAACAGATACGCAGTATTTT
CSVVRQGRTDTQYF
>TRBJ2-2|many|TRBD1|TRBV19
TGTGCCAGTAGTACCGGGACAGGGGTCACCGGGGAGCTGTTTTTT
CASSTGTGVTGELFF
>TRBJ2-5|-|-|TRBV7-9
-
CASNNGVSPCSARRQGETQYF
>TRBJ2-1|many|TRBD1|TRBV5-8
TGTGCCAGCACCATACCCGGGACAGGGGACTACAATGAGCAGTTCTTC
CASTIPGTGDYNEQFF
>TRBJ1-6|-|-|TRBV2
TGTGCCAGCAGTGAAAGGACAGCCAATAATTCACCCCTCCACTTT
CASSERTANNSPLHF
>TRBJ1-3|once|-|TRBV20-1
TGCAGTGCCGCAGGGGGAAACACCATATATTTT
CSAAGGNTIYF
>TRBJ2-4|many|-|TRBV4-3
TGCGCCAGCAGCCAAGATTTTAGGGCCTTAGCCAAAAACATTCAGTACTTC
CASSQDFRALAKNIQYF
>TRBJ2-3|many|TRBD2|TRBV20-1
TGCAGTGCTAGAGCCCCGGGACTAGCGGTCACAGATACGCAGTATTTT
CSARAPGLAVTDTQYF
>TRBJ2-5|many|TRBD1|TRBV5-1
TGCGCCAGCAGCAACGGACAGGGGGGAGGGGAGACCCAGTACTTC
CASSNGQGGGETQYF
>TRBJ2-5|-|-|TRBV12-3/TRBV12-4
TGTGCCAGCAGTGGTGGACAGACGGGGGAGACCCAGTACTTC
CASSGGQTGETQYF
>TRBJ2-5|many|-|TRBV9
TGTGCCAGCGGCGTAGTTTGGTCAGGGGACGAGACCCAGTACTTC
CASGVVWSGDETQYF
>TRBJ2-2|-|TRBD2|TRBV29-1
TGCAGCGCACGTAGCGGGAGCGGAGACACCGGGGAGCTGTTTTTT
CSARSGSGDTGELFF
>TRBJ2-1|-|TRBD2|TRBV19
TGTGCCAGTAAACTAGCGGGTACCAACAGAGAGGGATACAATGAGCAGTTCTTC
CASKLAGTNREGYNEQFF
>TRBJ2-5|many|TRBD2|TRBV20-1
TGCAGTGCCAAACCGGGACTAGCGGGAGGTGAAGAGACCCAGTACTTC
CSAKPGLAGGEETQYF
>TRBJ2-2|-|TRBD2|TRBV5-1
TGCGCCAGCCATAGGACTAGCGGGGGCACCGGGGAGCTGTTTTTT
CASHRTSGGTGELFF
>TRBJ1-6|-|-|TRBV7-3
TGTGCCAGCAGCTCCTTCGGGGGTTTCCCCCTCCACTTT
CASSSFGGFPLHF
>TRBJ1-6|many|-|TRBV7-3
TGTGCCAGCAGCCCAACGGGACAAATGAATTCACCCCTCCACTTT
CASSPTGQMNSPLHF
>TRBJ2-7|many|-|TRBV3-1
TGTGCCAGCAGCCAGGGTAATTTCTTTTCCGAGCAGTACTTC
CASSQGNFFSEQYF
>TRBJ2-2|few|-|TRBV18
TGTGCCAGCTCACCGGAACAGGTGTACACCGGGGAGCTGTTTTTT
CASSPEQVYTGELFF
>TRBJ2-1|many|TRBD2|TRBV10-3
TGTGCCATCAGGACCGGGACTAGTTATAGCGATGAGCAGTTCTTC
CAIRTGTSYSDEQFF
>TRBJ1-2|-|-|TRBV9
TGTGCCAGCAGCTCCCGGGACAACTATGGCTACACCTTC
CASSSRDNYGYTF
>TRBJ2-7|many|TRBD2|TRBV19
TGTGCCAGTAGTTCGGGACTAGCGGGCGAGCAGTACTTC
CASSSGLAGEQYF
>TRBJ1-6|many|-|TRBV7-2
TGTGCCAGCAGCAACGGACAGCATAATTCACCCCTCCACTTT
CASSNGQHNSPLHF
>TRBJ2-7|few|-|TRBV24-1
TGTGCCACCAGTGCTATAAACCTAGCATTGGCTTACGAGCAGTACTTC
CATSAINLALAYEQYF
>TRBJ2-5|-|-|TRBV2
TGTGCCAGCGGGCAGGAGACCCAGTACTTC
CASGQETQYF
>TRBJ2-3|-|TRBD2|TRBV20-1
TGCAGTGCTCGAGGACTAGTTGGCAATGAGCAGTATTTT
CSARGLVGNEQYF
>TRBJ2-3|many|-|TRBV20-1
TGCAGTGCTAGAGAAGACGACAGACTCACAGATACGCAGTATTTT
CSAREDDRLTDTQYF
>TRBJ2-2|many|TRBD2|TRBV7-3
TGTGCCAGCAGCTTGGCGGGAGTCGACACCGGGGAGCTGTTTTTT
CASSLAGVDTGELFF
>TRBJ2-3|-|TRBD2|TRBV7-2
TGTGCCAGCAGCTTAGTAGCTAGCGGGAGGACAGATACGCAGTATTTT
CASSLVASGRTDTQYF
>TRBJ2-1|-|TRBD2|TRBV15
TGTGCCACCAGTAGTTTACCCGGAGCGGGAGGGTTCTATGGGCGGTTCTTC
CATSSLPGAGGFYGRFF
>TRBJ1-1|-|-|TRBV2
TGTGCCAGCAGTCCGTGGGACACTGAAGCTTTCTTT
CASSPWDTEAFF
>TRBJ1-3|-|-|TRBV2
TGTGCCAGTTCCGGGGGTGCAAACACCATATATTTT
CASSGGANTIYF
>TRBJ2-1|many|-|TRBV18
TGTGCCAGCTCACCGCCGTTCGCTTATGAGCAGTTCTTC
CASSPPFAYEQFF
>TRBJ2-3|-|TRBD2|TRBV9
TGTGCCAGCAGCGTAGAGCCTAGCGGGAGTTTCACAGATACGCAGTATTTT
CASSVEPSGSFTDTQYF
>TRBJ2-2|many|-|TRBV18
TGTGCCAGCTCGTTCCGAGTGGGGGAAACCGGGGAGCTGTTTTTT
CASSFRVGETGELFF